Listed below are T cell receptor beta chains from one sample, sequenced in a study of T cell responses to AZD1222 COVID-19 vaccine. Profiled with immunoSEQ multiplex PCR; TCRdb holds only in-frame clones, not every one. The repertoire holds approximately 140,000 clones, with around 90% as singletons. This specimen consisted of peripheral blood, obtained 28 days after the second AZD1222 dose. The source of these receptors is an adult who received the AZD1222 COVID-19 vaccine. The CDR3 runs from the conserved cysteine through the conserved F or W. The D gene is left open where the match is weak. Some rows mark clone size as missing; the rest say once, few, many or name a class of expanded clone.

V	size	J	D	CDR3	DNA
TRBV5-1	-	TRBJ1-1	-	CASSLLTGRNTEAFF	TGCGCCAGCAGCTTACTAACAGGGAGGAACACTGAAGCTTTCTTT
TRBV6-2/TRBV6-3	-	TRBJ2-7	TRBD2	CASSYLGLGSYEQYF	TGTGCCAGCAGTTACTTAGGACTAGGGTCCTACGAGCAGTACTTC
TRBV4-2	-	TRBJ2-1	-	CASSLTTGNYNEQFF	TGTGCCAGCAGCCTTACAACCGGGAACTACAATGAGCAGTTCTTC
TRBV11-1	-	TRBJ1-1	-	CASSLSPGVRSEAFF	TGTGCCAGCAGCTTATCGCCAGGGGTAAGGTCTGAAGCTTTCTTT
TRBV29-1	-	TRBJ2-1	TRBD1	CSVKTGVRHNEQFF	TGCAGCGTTAAGACAGGGGTACGTCACAATGAGCAGTTCTTC
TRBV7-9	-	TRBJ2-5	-	CASSESPSETQYF	TGTGCCAGCAGCGAGTCCCCTTCAGAGACCCAGTACTTC
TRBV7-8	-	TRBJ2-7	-	CASRRTAYEQYF	TGTGCCAGCAGAAGGACGGCTTACGAGCAGTACTTC
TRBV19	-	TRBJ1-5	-	CASSQSTGNQPQHF	TGTGCCAGTAGCCAATCGACTGGGAATCAGCCCCAGCATTTT
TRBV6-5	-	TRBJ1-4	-	CASRAYNEKLFF	TGTGCCAGCAGGGCCTATAATGAAAAACTGTTTTTT
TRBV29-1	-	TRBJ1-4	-	CSVEGGNTNEKLFF	TGCAGCGTTGAAGGGGGTAACACTAATGAAAAACTGTTTTTT
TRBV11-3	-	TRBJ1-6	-	CASSSSRDSPLHF	TGTGCCAGCAGCTCCTCACGGGATTCACCCCTCCACTTT
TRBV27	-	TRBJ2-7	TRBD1	CASSFTGDTSYEQYF	TGTGCCAGCAGTTTTACAGGGGATACCTCCTACGAGCAGTACTTC
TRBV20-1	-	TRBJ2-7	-	CSALDGYEQYF	TGCAGTGCTCTCGACGGTTACGAGCAGTACTTC
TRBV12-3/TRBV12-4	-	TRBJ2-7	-	CASSFFRGNEQYF	TGTGCCAGCAGTTTCTTTCGGGGAAACGAGCAGTACTTC
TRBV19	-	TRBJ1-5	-	CASSQSGGNQPQHF	TGTGCCAGTAGTCAATCAGGAGGCAATCAGCCCCAGCATTTT
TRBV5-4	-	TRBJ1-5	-	CASSLAGDHQPQHF	TGTGCCAGCAGCTTGGCAGGGGATCATCAGCCCCAGCATTTT
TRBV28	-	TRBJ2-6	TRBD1	CASSGTGGSGANVLTF	TGTGCCAGCAGTGGTACAGGGGGCTCTGGGGCCAACGTCCTGACTTTC
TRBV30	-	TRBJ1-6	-	CAWSVALSNSPLHF	TGTGCCTGGAGTGTAGCTCTGTCTAATTCACCCCTCCACTTT
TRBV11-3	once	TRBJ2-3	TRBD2	CASSLRSGRGTDTQYF	TGTGCCAGCAGCTTGCGTAGCGGGAGAGGCACAGATACGCAGTATTTT
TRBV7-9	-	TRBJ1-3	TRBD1	CASSARRGNGGNTIYF	TGTGCCAGCAGCGCCCGCAGGGGGAATGGAGGAAACACCATATATTTT
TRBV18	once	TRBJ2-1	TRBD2	CASSPPSGRAGEQFF	TGTGCCAGCTCACCACCTAGCGGGAGGGCCGGTGAGCAGTTCTTC
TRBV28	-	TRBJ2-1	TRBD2	CASSIAGESYNEQFF	TGTGCCAGCAGCATAGCGGGAGAGTCCTACAATGAGCAGTTCTTC
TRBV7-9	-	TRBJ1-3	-	CASSSAGRGGLSGNTIYF	TGTGCCAGCAGCTCGGCGGGCCGGGGGGGCCTCTCTGGAAACACCATATATTTT
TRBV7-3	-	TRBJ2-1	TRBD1	CASSLQGEMFNEQFF	TGTGCCAGCAGCCTACAGGGGGAGATGTTCAATGAGCAGTTCTTC
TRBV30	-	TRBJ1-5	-	CAWTRRSPNLDNQPQHF	TGTGCCTGGACTAGAAGAAGCCCTAATCTAGACAATCAGCCCCAGCATTTT
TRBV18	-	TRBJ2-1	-	CASSPSENEQFF	TGTGCCAGCTCACCATCGGAGAATGAGCAGTTCTTC
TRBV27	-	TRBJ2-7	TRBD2	CASSFLAGGIYEQYF	TGTGCCAGCAGTTTCCTAGCGGGCGGGATCTACGAGCAGTACTTC
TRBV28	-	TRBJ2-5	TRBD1	CASNLDRPQETQYF	TGTGCCAGCAATCTGGACAGGCCGCAAGAGACCCAGTACTTC
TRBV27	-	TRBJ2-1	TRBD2	CASTRNSGSEQFF	TGTGCCAGCACCAGAAATAGCGGGAGCGAGCAGTTCTTC
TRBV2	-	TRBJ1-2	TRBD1	CASRSDREDSSGYTF	TGTGCCAGCAGATCGGACAGGGAGGACTCTTCCGGCTACACCTTC
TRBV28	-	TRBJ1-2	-	CASSDIFGGYTF	TGTGCCAGCAGTGATATATTTGGGGGCTACACCTTC
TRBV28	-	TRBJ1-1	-	CASTLSGVRAFF	TGTGCCAGCACCCTGTCGGGGGTACGAGCTTTCTTT
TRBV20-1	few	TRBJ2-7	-	CSASQGAGNEQYF	TGCAGTGCTAGTCAAGGGGCTGGAAACGAGCAGTACTTC
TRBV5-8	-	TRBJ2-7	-	CASSPTYEQYF	TGTGCCAGCAGTCCTACCTACGAGCAGTACTTC
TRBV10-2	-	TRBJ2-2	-	CASRKDNTGELFF	TGCGCCAGCCGGAAGGATAACACCGGGGAGCTGTTTTTT
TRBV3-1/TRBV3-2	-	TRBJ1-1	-	CASSRGDSWAFF	TGTGCCAGCAGCCGAGGGGACTCTTGGGCTTTCTTT
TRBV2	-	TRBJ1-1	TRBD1	CASSGRTGGTEAFF	TGTGCCAGCAGTGGGAGGACAGGGGGCACTGAAGCTTTCTTT
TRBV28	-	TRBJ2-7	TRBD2	CASNPQRTSGSYEQYF	TGTGCCAGCAACCCCCAGAGAACTAGCGGGAGCTACGAGCAGTACTTC
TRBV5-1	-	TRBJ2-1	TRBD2	CASSLAAGLAGDNEQFF	TGCGCCAGCAGCTTGGCGGCGGGACTAGCGGGAGACAATGAGCAGTTCTTC
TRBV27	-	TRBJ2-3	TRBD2	CASSSRTRTQYF	TGTGCCAGCAGTTCCCGGACTAGGACGCAGTATTTT
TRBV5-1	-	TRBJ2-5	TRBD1	CASSQETGAGETQYF	TGCGCCAGCAGCCAGGAGACAGGGGCGGGAGAGACCCAGTACTTC
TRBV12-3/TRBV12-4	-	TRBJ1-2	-	CASSGGGGYTF	TGTGCCAGCTCGGGGGGTGGCGGCTACACCTTC
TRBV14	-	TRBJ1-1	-	CASSQLEFDRLMNTEAFF	TGTGCCAGCAGCCAACTTGAATTCGACAGGCTTATGAACACTGAAGCTTTCTTT
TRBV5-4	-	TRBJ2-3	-	CASSLKWTDTQYF	TGTGCCAGCAGCTTGAAGTGGACAGATACGCAGTATTTT
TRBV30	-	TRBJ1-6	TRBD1	CASGQGNNSPLHF	TGTGCCTCGGGACAGGGGAATAATTCACCCCTCCACTTT
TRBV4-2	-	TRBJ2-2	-	CASSQEQGNTGELFF	TGTGCCAGCAGCCAAGAACAGGGGAACACCGGGGAGCTGTTTTTT